The 17 T cell receptor beta chains reported below all come from one sample, sequenced in a study of blood T cell repertoires in COVID-19. Repertoires were generated with immunoSEQ multiplex PCR, while TCRdb's copy carries only in-frame clones and drops some. The data contain 150,000 or so clones, roughly 78% of them singletons. What was sequenced was peripheral blood. The receptors here all came from a human donor with acute or convalescent COVID-19. The donor label of this sample is uncertain.

The chain recombines TRBV5-1 with TRBJ2-1, with TRBD1 identical over 7 bases. The CDR3 is 14 residues long. CDR1 SGHRS and CDR2 YFSETQ come from the germline V gene. V shed 4 bases, J shed 7 bases, and the junction held 8 bases outside the gene matches. CDR3 loop: CASSPGQTNNEQFF. As DNA, the CDR3 is TGCGCCAGCAGCCCGGGACAGACTAATAATGAGCAGTTCTTC.

This chain connects TRBV5-6 to TRBJ1-2; the D gene is possibly TRBD1 (6 bases). Trimming shortened V by 5 bases and J by 7 bases, and 9 bases separated the two germline ends. The CDR3 contains 11 residues. CDR1 is SGHDT, CDR2 YYEEEE, per germline. CDR3 region: CASRRGFGYTF. The CDR3 DNA is TGTGCCAGCAGAAGGGGGTTTGGCTACACCTTC.

The CDR3 sequence is CASSFGGAYGELFF. For the CDR3, the DNA is TGCGCCAGCAGCTTCGGAGGGGCCTACGGGGAGCTGTTTTTT. This chain joins TRBV5-1 and TRBJ2-2; tentative D call: TRBD2 (6 bases). Looked up from germline, CDR1 is SGHRS and CDR2 is YFSETQ. The CDR3 is 14 residues long. V shed 2 bases and J shed 7 bases, with 12 bases lying between them. The entire variable domain, with the rest obtained from reference TRBV5-1 and TRBJ2-2, is as follows: KAGVTQTPRYLIKTRGQQVTLSCSPISGHRSVSWYQQTPGQGLQFLFEYFSETQRNKGNFPGRFSGRQFSNSRSEMNVSTLELGDSALYLCASSFGGAYGELFFGEGSRLTVL.

About this clone: Other DNA sequences in this sample translate to the same CDR3. The rearrangement uses TRBV30 and TRBJ1-5; the match to TRBD1 covers 7 bases. This CDR3 contains 13 residues. The V segment lost 3 bases and the J segment 4 bases; nucleotides outside the gene matches: 3. Germline-derived CDR1 and CDR2 are GTSNPN and SVGIG (reference sequence). The CDR3 reads CAWSRQGNQPQHF. CDR3 nucleotides: TGTGCCTGGAGCAGACAGGGAAATCAGCCCCAGCATTTT.

The CDR3 region has the DNA TGTGCCAGCAGCCAACTGTCGGGACAGCTTTACAATGAGCAGTTCTTC. Residues: CASSQLSGQLYNEQFF. The chain combines TRBV3-1 (or the pseudogene TRBV3-2) with TRBJ2-1, with 7 bases identical to TRBD1. The CDR3 spans 16 residues. Germline V gene data show CDR1 as LGHDT and CDR2 as YNNKEL (reference sequence). V shed 2 bases and J 4 bases; nucleotides not matched to a gene: 8.

The chain links TRBV19 to TRBJ2-4; D might be TRBD1 (5 bases). Trimming shortened V by 3 bases and J by 3 bases, and 15 bases separated the two germline ends. CDR1 and CDR2 from the germline V gene are LNHDA and SQIVND (reference sequence). The CDR3 has 16 amino acids. The CDR3 sequence is CASSILPSTGKNIQYF. CDR3 DNA sequence: TGTGCCAGTAGTATCCTTCCGTCTACAGGCAAAAACATTCAGTACTTC. The variable domain in full, completed from reference TRBV19 and TRBJ2-4, reads DGGITQSPKYLFRKEGQNVTLSCEQNLNHDAMYWYRQDPGQGLRLIYYSQIVNDFQKGDIAEGYSVSREKKESFPLTVTSAQKNPTAFYLCASSILPSTGKNIQYFGAGTRLSVL.

The chain is built from TRBV4-1 and TRBJ2-3; TRBD2 matches at 12 bases. With 5 bases clipped from V and 2 bases from J, the junction kept 5 bases outside the gene matches. The CDR3 is 16 residues long. Germline V gene data show CDR1 as MGHRA and CDR2 as YSYEKL. The CDR3 DNA reads TGCGCCAGCAGCAAAGGACTAGCGGGGTTCACAGATACGCAGTATTTT. This sequence encodes CASSKGLAGFTDTQYF.

The V gene is TRBV18, the J gene TRBJ1-1; D gene uncertain. The CDR3 is 14 amino acids. V was cut by 2 bases and J by 1 base, with 8 bases left in between. CDR1 is KGHSH, CDR2 LQKENI, per germline. CDR3 sequence: CASSPVTQNTEAFF. In nucleotides, the CDR3 is TGTGCCAGCTCACCAGTGACACAGAACACTGAAGCTTTCTTT.

The rearrangement uses TRBV4-2 and TRBJ2-1, with D hard to call. The V gene lost 0 bases and the J gene lost 4 bases, with 7 bases spanning the gap. Germline-derived CDR1 and CDR2 are LGHNA and YNFKEQ. There are 14 residues in the CDR3. The CDR3 spells CASSQERRYNEQFF. The DNA of the CDR3 is TGTGCCAGCAGCCAAGAGCGAAGATACAATGAGCAGTTCTTC.

This chain links TRBV15 with TRBJ2-5; TRBD2 agrees at 8 bases. The CDR3 contains 17 residues. J gave up 5 bases and V 1 base, and 12 bases lay outside the gene matches. Germline V gives CDR1 LNHNV, CDR2 YYDKDF (reference sequence). The chain's CDR3 is CATSRVGRGVLRETQYF. Here the CDR3 DNA reads TGTGCCACCAGCAGAGTGGGGCGGGGGGTCCTCCGGGAGACCCAGTACTTC.

CDR3 sequence: CASAGGGDTQYF. As DNA, the CDR3 is TGTGCCAGCGCGGGTGGTGGGGATACGCAGTATTTT. V is TRBV6-5 and J is TRBJ2-3; D might be TRBD2 (5 bases). Per germline, CDR1 MNHEY and CDR2 SVGAGI. V lost 8 bases, J lost 6 bases, and 12 bases lay in between. CDR3 length equals 12 residues.

V usage is TRBV30 and J usage is TRBJ2-5; 7 nucleotides line up with TRBD2. The trim removed 2 bases at V and 4 bases at J, leaving 13 bases unmatched. The germline V gene encodes CDR1 GTSNPN and CDR2 SVGIG (reference sequence). The CDR3 sequence is 16 residues long. The chain's CDR3 is CAWSPGGQMIGETQYF. The DNA for the CDR3 is TGTGCCTGGAGTCCGGGAGGCCAGATGATAGGAGAGACCCAGTACTTC.

DNA for the CDR3: TGCGCCAGCAGCCTTAGATCGGAGGTTAACTATGGCTACACCTTC. Amino acids: CASSLRSEVNYGYTF. V gene TRBV5-1 combines with J gene TRBJ1-2; D unresolved. V lost 4 bases to trimming and J lost 1 base, with 14 bases between them. The germline V gene has CDR1 SGHRS and CDR2 YFSETQ. The CDR3 is 15 amino acids.

The rearrangement joins TRBV3-1 (or the pseudogene TRBV3-2) to TRBJ1-1, with 9 bases fitting TRBD1. CDR3 length: 14 amino acids. Germline lookup yields CDR1 LGHDT and CDR2 YNNKEL (reference sequence). After removal of 3 bases from V and 10 bases from J, the junction contained 9 bases not matched to a gene. The CDR3 protein is CASSHGQGQLRAFF. For the CDR3, the DNA is TGTGCCAGCAGCCACGGACAGGGGCAGCTTCGAGCTTTCTTT.

The chain carries TRBV2 and TRBJ2-7, with 7 bases matching TRBD1. Germline V CDR1 and CDR2: SNHLY, FYNNEI. The CDR3 is 13 residues long. J gave up 4 bases and V 8 bases, and 8 bases lay outside the gene matches. The CDR3 DNA is TGTGCCAGCTCGGCAGGGGGTGGTTACGAGCAGTACTTC. Protein product: CASSAGGGYEQYF.

CDR3 sequence reads: CASSLDRRNEKLFF. In DNA, the CDR3 is TGTGCCAGCAGCTTGGACAGAAGAAATGAAAAACTGTTTTTT. The V and J genes are TRBV5-6 and TRBJ1-4; D is uncertain. The germline V gene has CDR1 SGHDT and CDR2 YYEEEE. V was clipped by 0 bases and J by 5 bases, with 8 bases between them. The CDR3 spans 14 residues.

The chain links TRBV18 to TRBJ1-2; TRBD1 aligns across 8 bases. V trimming: 2 bases; J trimming: 3 bases; junction bases outside the gene matches: 5. The CDR3 contains 15 residues. From germline, CDR1 is KGHSH and CDR2 LQKENI. CDR3 amino acids: CASSPEGQAHYGYTF. In nucleotides, the CDR3 is TGTGCCAGCTCACCAGAGGGACAGGCACACTATGGCTACACCTTC.